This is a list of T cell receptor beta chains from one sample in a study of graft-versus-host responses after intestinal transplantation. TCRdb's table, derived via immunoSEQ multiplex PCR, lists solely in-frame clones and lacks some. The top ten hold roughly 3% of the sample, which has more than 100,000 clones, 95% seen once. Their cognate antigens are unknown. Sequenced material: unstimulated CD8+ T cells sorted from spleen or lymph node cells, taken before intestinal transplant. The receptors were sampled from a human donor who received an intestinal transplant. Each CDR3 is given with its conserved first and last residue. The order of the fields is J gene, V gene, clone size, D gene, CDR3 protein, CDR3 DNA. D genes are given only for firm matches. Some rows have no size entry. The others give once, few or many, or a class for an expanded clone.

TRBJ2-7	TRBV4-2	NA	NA	CASSQEGGGYYEQYF	TGTGCCAGCAGCCAAGAAGGAGGGGGATACTACGAGCAGTACTTC
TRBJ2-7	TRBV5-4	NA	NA	CASSLAGSYEQYF	TGTGCCAGCAGCTTGGCAGGGAGCTACGAGCAGTACTTC
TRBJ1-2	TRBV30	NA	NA	CAPFGQKNYYGYTF	TGTGCCCCCTTTGGACAGAAGAACTACTATGGCTACACCTTC
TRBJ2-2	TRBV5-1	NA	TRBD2	CASSLFPSGKPFNTGELFF	TGCGCCAGCAGCTTGTTTCCTAGCGGGAAACCCTTTAACACCGGGGAGCTGTTTTTT
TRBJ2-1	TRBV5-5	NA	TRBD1	CASSFRDRDYNEQFF	TGTGCCAGCAGCTTTCGGGACAGGGATTACAATGAGCAGTTCTTC
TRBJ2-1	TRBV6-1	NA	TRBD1	CASSHRGFSYNEQFF	TGTGCCAGCAGCCACAGGGGATTCTCCTACAATGAGCAGTTCTTC
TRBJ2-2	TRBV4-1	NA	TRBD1	CASSLGTALGGELFF	TGCGCCAGCAGCCTCGGGACAGCTCTCGGAGGGGAGCTGTTTTTT
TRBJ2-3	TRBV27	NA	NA	CASRPRGTDTQYF	TGTGCCAGCAGGCCCCGGGGCACAGATACGCAGTATTTT
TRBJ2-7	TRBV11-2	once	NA	CASSSRGARESYEQYF	TGTGCCAGCAGCTCTAGGGGGGCGAGGGAGTCCTACGAGCAGTACTTC
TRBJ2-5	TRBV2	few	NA	CASSEKGGRETQYF	TGTGCCAGCAGTGAAAAAGGGGGGAGGGAGACCCAGTACTTC
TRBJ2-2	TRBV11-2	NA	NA	CASSLILDVSGELFF	TGTGCCAGCAGCTTAATACTAGATGTCTCCGGGGAGCTGTTTTTT
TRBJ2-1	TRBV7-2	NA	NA	CASSPLGTPYNEQFF	TGTGCCAGCAGCCCCTTGGGGACTCCCTACAATGAGCAGTTCTTC
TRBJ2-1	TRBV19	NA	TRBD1	CATDRGDYNEQFF	TGTGCCACCGACAGGGGAGACTACAATGAGCAGTTCTTC
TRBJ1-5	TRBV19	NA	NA	CASSITGPLNSNQPQHF	TGTGCCAGTAGTATTACAGGGCCCCTTAATAGCAATCAGCCCCAGCATTTT
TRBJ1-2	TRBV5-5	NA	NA	CASSQTDYGYTF	TGTGCCAGCAGCCAGACAGACTATGGCTACACCTTC
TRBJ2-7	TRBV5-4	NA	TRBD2	CASSWGLAEQYF	TGTGCCAGCAGCTGGGGACTAGCGGAGCAGTACTTC
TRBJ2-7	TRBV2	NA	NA	CASWNRAYEQYF	TGTGCCAGCTGGAACAGGGCCTACGAGCAGTACTTC
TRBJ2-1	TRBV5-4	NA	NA	CASSLERSNEQFF	TGTGCCAGCAGCTTGGAAAGATCCAATGAGCAGTTCTTC
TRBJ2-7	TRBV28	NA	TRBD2	CASSSRFSGSGTYEQYF	TGTGCCAGCAGTAGTAGGTTTAGCGGGAGCGGGACCTACGAGCAGTACTTC
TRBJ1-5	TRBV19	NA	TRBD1	CASRTGTSNQPQHF	TGTGCCAGTAGGACAGGGACTAGCAATCAGCCCCAGCATTTT
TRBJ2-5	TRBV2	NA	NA	CASRKDKGPQWETQYF	TGTGCCAGCAGAAAGGATAAGGGACCGCAGTGGGAGACCCAGTACTTC
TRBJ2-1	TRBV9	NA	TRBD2	CASSVEAGGVNEQFF	TGTGCCAGCAGCGTAGAGGCGGGAGGGGTGAATGAGCAGTTCTTC
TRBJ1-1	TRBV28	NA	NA	CASTLLGGANTEAFF	TGTGCCAGCACCCTCCTCGGAGGGGCGAACACTGAAGCTTTCTTT
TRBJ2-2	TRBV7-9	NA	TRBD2	CASSPSSWEGNTGELFF	TGTGCCAGCAGCCCATCCTCCTGGGAGGGGAACACCGGGGAGCTGTTTTTT
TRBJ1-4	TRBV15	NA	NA	CATSRAGGLSTNEKLFF	TGTGCCACCAGCAGAGCGGGGGGGCTCTCAACTAATGAAAAACTGTTTTTT
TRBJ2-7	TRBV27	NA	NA	CASSLTGSYEQYF	TGTGCCAGCAGTTTAACAGGATCCTACGAGCAGTACTTC
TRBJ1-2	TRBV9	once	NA	CASSPLPRVIGYTF	TGTGCCAGCAGCCCGTTACCCAGGGTGATCGGCTACACCTTC
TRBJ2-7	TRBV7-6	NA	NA	CASSLVGSPYEQYF	TGTGCCAGCAGCTTAGTCGGCAGTCCCTACGAGCAGTACTTC
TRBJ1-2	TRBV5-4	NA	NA	CASSLWGGNYGYTF	TGTGCCAGCAGCTTGTGGGGTGGTAACTATGGCTACACCTTC
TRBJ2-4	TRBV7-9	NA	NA	CASSLQGLAKNIQYF	TGTGCCAGCAGCTTGCAGGGACTAGCCAAAAACATTCAGTACTTC
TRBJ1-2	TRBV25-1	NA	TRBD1	CASRTGGYGYTF	TGTGCCAGCAGAACAGGGGGCTATGGCTACACCTTC
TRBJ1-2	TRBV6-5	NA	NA	CASSYTAYYGYTF	TGTGCCAGCAGTTACACAGCTTACTATGGCTACACCTTC
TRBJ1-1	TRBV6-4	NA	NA	CASSKTGYTEAFF	TGTGCCAGCAGTAAGACAGGATATACTGAAGCTTTCTTT
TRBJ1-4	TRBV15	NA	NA	CATSPDGATNEKLFF	TGTGCCACCAGCCCCGATGGGGCAACTAATGAAAAACTGTTTTTT
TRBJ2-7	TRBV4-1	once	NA	CASSARVSYEQYF	TGCGCCAGCAGCGCCCGGGTTTCCTACGAGCAGTACTTC
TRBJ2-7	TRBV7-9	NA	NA	CASSLERGGGYEQYF	TGTGCCAGCAGCTTAGAGCGGGGAGGGGGATACGAGCAGTACTTT
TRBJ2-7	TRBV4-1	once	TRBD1	CASSPDRGINEQYF	TGCGCCAGCAGCCCAGACAGGGGAATCAACGAGCAGTACTTC
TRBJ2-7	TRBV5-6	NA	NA	CASSLAYYRDREGEQYF	TGTGCCAGCAGCTTGGCGTACTATCGGGACCGCGAGGGCGAGCAGTACTTC
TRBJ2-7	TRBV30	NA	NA	CAWSVRGLAFNFEQYF	TGTGCCTGGAGTGTAAGAGGGCTAGCATTTAACTTCGAGCAGTACTTC
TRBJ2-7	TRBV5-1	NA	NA	CASSLNRGEQYF	TGCGCCAGCAGCTTGAACAGAGGAGAGCAGTACTTC
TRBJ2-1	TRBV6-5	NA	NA	CASSYSGRNEQFF	TGTGCCAGCAGTTACTCAGGGAGGAATGAGCAGTTCTTC